One sample yielded the 24 T cell receptor beta chains listed below, sequenced in a study of shared clonotypes between healthy human individuals. Libraries were prepared by immunoSEQ multiplex PCR; TCRdb keeps only in-frame clonotypes and omits some of them. The table has approximately 1,000,000 clones, around three quarters seen once. Sequencing used memory CD4+ T cells from PBMCs. Subset: CD45RA-negative fraction. Receptor source: a man aged 18 to 30 in good health. Some clones in this sample may be carry-over from other donors' samples.

V is TRBV27 and J is TRBJ2-5; D is unresolved. Judging by the DNA end, TRBJ2-7 fits better; the J call may be wrong. The CDR3 extends over 11 amino acids. Germline V gene lookup returns CDR1 MNHEY and CDR2 SMNVEV (reference sequence). The CDR3 here is CASSLSYEQYF. DNA of the CDR3: TGTGCCAGCAGTCTCAGCTACGAGCAGTACTTC.

This chain uses TRBV5-1 with TRBJ2-7; maybe TRBD1 (5 bases). Germline V gene lookup returns CDR1 SGHRS and CDR2 YFSETQ. The CDR3 runs 8 residues. CDR3 residues: CAGHEQYF. Written as DNA, the CDR3 is TGCGCGGGGCACGAGCAGTACTTC.

In its sample, this clone was seen once. This rearrangement joins TRBV5-4 to TRBJ2-7; 14 nucleotides line up with TRBD2. V trimming: 4 bases; J trimming: 5 bases; junction bases outside the gene matches: 5. The CDR3 extends over 15 amino acids. CDR1 and CDR2 (germline): SGHNT, YYREEE (reference sequence). The CDR3 sequence: CASSTGTSGRNEQYF. The CDR3 region has the DNA TGTGCCAGCAGCACCGGGACTAGCGGGAGAAACGAGCAGTACTTC.

This rearrangement joins TRBV18 to TRBJ2-3, with 8 bases that match TRBD2. Per the germline V gene, CDR1 is KGHSH and CDR2 is LQKENI. V was pared by 3 bases and J by 0 bases, with 8 bases of the junction left unmatched. This CDR3 is built from 17 residues. The CDR3 DNA follows: TGTGCCAGCTCACCGCCGGGACTAGTGCCTAGCACAGATACGCAGTATTTT. This encodes CASSPPGLVPSTDTQYF.

This clone is a singleton in its sample. The chain links TRBV5-1 to TRBJ2-3; D is ambiguous. CDR1 and CDR2 (germline): SGHRS, YFSETQ. V gave up 4 bases and J gave up 0 bases, with 9 bases separating them. CDR3 length: 14 amino acids. The CDR3 nucleotides read TGCGCCAGCAGCCGAGGTTCGAGCACAGATACGCAGTATTTT. As protein: CASSRGSSTDTQYF.

The chain employs TRBV28 and TRBJ2-7; 7 bases match TRBD2. The CDR3 totals 13 residues. V lost 7 bases, J lost 4 bases, and 7 bases stayed unmatched. Germline values: CDR1 MDHEN, CDR2 SYDVKM. The CDR3, as DNA: TGTGCCAGCACCCGACTAGCTAAGTACGAGCAGTACTTC. Translation: CASTRLAKYEQYF.

V gene TRBV19 combines with J gene TRBJ1-2, with unresolved D. The CDR3 is 14 amino acids. The germline CDR1 and CDR2 sequences are LNHDA and SQIVND (reference sequence). The germline V and J ends were trimmed by 7 bases and 0 bases, with 12 bases remaining between them. The CDR3 DNA follows: TGTGCCAGTATGCTGGCAGGTGCTAACTATGGCTACACCTTC. This codes for CASMLAGANYGYTF.

This sequence joins TRBV7-3 and TRBJ2-2; 12 nucleotides align to TRBD1. The CDR3 consists of 15 residues. Trimming cost V 4 bases and J 7 bases; bases outside gene matches: 4. Germline V lookup: CDR1 SGHTA, CDR2 FQGTGA. The CDR3, as DNA: TGTGCCAGCAGCTCCGGGACAGGGGGCTTCGGGGAGCTGTTTTTT. Amino acid sequence: CASSSGTGGFGELFF. The variable domain in full, completed from reference TRBV7-3 and TRBJ2-2, reads GAGVSQTPSNKVTEKGKYVELRCDPISGHTALYWYRQSLGQGPEFLIYFQGTGAADDSGLPNDRFFAVRPEGSVSTLKIQRTERGDSAVYLCASSSGTGGFGELFFGEGSRLTVL.

The chain uses TRBV7-6 and TRBJ2-2; the D gene is possibly TRBD2 (6 bases). V shed 5 bases and J shed 6 bases, with 19 bases lying between them. CDR3 length: 16 amino acids. CDR1 SGHVS and CDR2 FNYEAQ come from the germline V gene. DNA for the CDR3: TGTGCCAGCAGCCAGGGAGGTTATTATGTACCCGGGGAGCTGTTTTTT. This codes for CASSQGGYYVPGELFF. The complete variable domain, with remaining parts taken from reference TRBV7-6 and TRBJ2-2, reads GAGVSQSPRYKVTKRGQDVALRCDPISGHVSLYWYRQALGQGPEFLTYFNYEAQQDKSGLPNDRFSAERPEGSISTLTIQRTEQRDSAMYRCASSQGGYYVPGELFFGEGSRLTVL.

The chain recombines TRBV18 with TRBJ2-5, with D perhaps TRBD2 (5 bases). Per germline, CDR1 KGHSH and CDR2 LQKENI. The CDR3 is made up of 13 amino acids. With 2 bases removed from V and 2 bases from J, the gap between germline ends came to 6 bases. Here the CDR3 DNA reads TGTGCCAGCTCACCATCGGGACAAGAGACCCAGTACTTC. Its protein is CASSPSGQETQYF. Based on the CDR3 plus reference TRBV18 and TRBJ2-5, the full variable domain is NAGVMQNPRHLVRRRGQEARLRCSPMKGHSHVYWYRQLPEEGLKFMVYLQKENIIDESGMPKERFSAEFPKEGPSILRIQQVVRGDSAAYFCASSPSGQETQYFGPGTRLLVL.

The chain uses TRBV5-4 and TRBJ1-5; TRBD1 matches at 10 bases. CDR1 is SGHNT and CDR2 is YYREEE in the germline V gene (reference sequence). With 3 bases clipped from V and 9 bases from J, the junction kept 3 bases outside the gene matches. The CDR3 loop spans 13 amino acids. The CDR3 DNA follows: TGTGCCAGCAGCTCGGACAGGGGGGGGCCCCAGCATTTT. Residues: CASSSDRGGPQHF.

J is TRBJ1-2 and V is TRBV19, with a tentative D call TRBD1 (6 bases). V was pared by 7 bases and J by 4 bases, with 13 bases between. The CDR3 has 13 residues. CDR1 LNHDA and CDR2 SQIVND come from the germline V gene (reference sequence). For the CDR3, the DNA is TGTGCCAGTACCCCGACAGGCCTCTATGGCTACACCTTC. Its translation is CASTPTGLYGYTF.

This clone was detected a few times. Other DNA sequences from this sample encode an identical CDR3 as well. This chain links TRBV27 with TRBJ2-2; D unresolved. Germline V gene lookup returns CDR1 MNHEY and CDR2 SMNVEV (reference sequence). CDR3 length: 13 amino acids. V was cut by 0 bases and J by 2 bases, with 1 base left in between. The CDR3 spells CASSLSNTGELFF. The DNA for the CDR3 is TGTGCCAGCAGTTTATCAAACACCGGGGAGCTGTTTTTT.

The chain carries TRBV11-2 and TRBJ1-1; D is unresolved. From germline, CDR1 is SGHAT and CDR2 FQNNGV. Trimming left V 4 bases short and J 8 bases short, with 17 bases between. The CDR3 loop spans 14 amino acids. This chain's CDR3 is CASSSIFRSAEAFF. CDR3 sequence (DNA): TGTGCCAGCAGCTCGATTTTTAGGTCTGCGGAAGCTTTCTTT.

With respect to this clone: This may come from a read error, since a much larger clone is one base off. This specimen includes other DNA sequences encoding the same CDR3. The gene calls are TRBV7-9 and TRBJ1-1; D perhaps matches TRBD1 (5 bases). Germline V gene lookup returns CDR1 SEHNR and CDR2 FQNEAQ (reference sequence). Trimming removed 0 bases at V and 1 base at J, with 6 bases between. The CDR3 is 14 residues long. CDR3 protein: CASSLAQGNTEAFF. CDR3 in DNA: TGTGCCAGCAGCTTAGCGCAGGGGAACACTGAAGCTTTCTTT.

This chain joins TRBV10-3 and TRBJ2-7; TRBD1 agrees at 8 bases. CDR1 and CDR2 from the germline V gene are ENHRY and SYGVKD. The CDR3 loop spans 15 amino acids. J lost 2 bases, V lost 3 bases, and 6 bases had no gene match. The CDR3 region is CAISDPDRAPYEQYF. The DNA of the CDR3 is TGTGCCATCAGTGACCCGGACAGGGCACCCTACGAGCAGTACTTC.

The CDR3 DNA reads as TGTGCCAGCAGCTTATATGGAGGGCCCAATGAGCAGTTCTTC. It is translated as CASSLYGGPNEQFF. This chain joins TRBV7-8 and TRBJ2-1; TRBD2 is a possible D gene (6 bases). The V end lost 2 bases, the J end lost 6 bases, and 11 bases lay between the germline ends. This CDR3 is 14 amino acids long. The germline gives CDR1 SGHVS, CDR2 FQNEAQ.

This clone was seen once. The CDR3 loop is CATSSKITSTDTQYF. As DNA, the CDR3 is TGTGCCACCAGCAGCAAGATAACTAGCACAGATACGCAGTATTTT. The rearrangement uses TRBV15 and TRBJ2-3; D uncertain. This CDR3 is 15 amino acids long. In germline, CDR1 is LNHNV, CDR2 YYDKDF (reference sequence). Trimming removed 3 bases at V and 0 bases at J, with 10 bases between.

This clone was observed a single time. This CDR3 fails to terminate in the conserved phenylalanine or tryptophan, so it likely reflects a read error. The genes are TRBV6-5 and TRBJ1-2; D may be TRBD1 (6 bases). Looked up from germline, CDR1 is MNHEY and CDR2 is SVGAGI. This CDR3 has 16 residues. V shed 0 bases and J shed 0 bases, with 11 bases lying between them. CDR3 protein: CASSYSRQGTNYGYTS. The CDR3 DNA reads as TGTGCCAGCAGTTACTCGAGGCAGGGGACTAACTATGGCTACACCTCC.

V gene TRBV27 combines with J gene TRBJ2-7; the D is unclear. CDR1 is MNHEY and CDR2 is SMNVEV in the germline V gene (reference sequence). Trimming took off 4 bases at V and 8 bases at J, with 9 bases between the two ends. The CDR3 loop spans 11 amino acids. The CDR3 nucleotides read TGTGCCAGCAGTTCCGTTACGAAGCAGTACTTC. It codes for CASSSVTKQYF.

The chain has TRBV6-4 and TRBJ2-5; the D is unclear. CDR1 and CDR2 (germline): MRHNA, SNTAGT. Trimming shortened V by 7 bases and J by 3 bases, and 6 bases separated the two germline ends. This CDR3 contains 11 residues. The CDR3 loop is CASTSKETQYF. As DNA, the CDR3 is TGTGCCAGCACCTCGAAAGAGACCCAGTACTTC.

Notes on this clone: A read error may be the cause here, since a much bigger clone is one base away. This chain uses TRBV10-3 with TRBJ2-7; D not resolved. Per germline, CDR1 ENHRY and CDR2 SYGVKD. Trimming removed 3 bases from V and 7 bases from J, with 13 bases in between. The CDR3 covers 13 residues. In nucleotides, the CDR3 is TGTGCCATCAGTGACCCGATAGGTGGGGAGCAGTACTTC. It yields the protein CAISDPIGGEQYF.

This clone appeared a few times. Other DNA sequences in the same sample also yield this CDR3. The chain has TRBV5-6 and TRBJ2-3; D tentatively reads TRBD1 or TRBD2 (5 bases each). Trimming removed 7 bases from V and 2 bases from J, with 11 bases in between. Germline assignment: CDR1 SGHDT and CDR2 YYEEEE. The CDR3 totals 13 residues. The CDR3 is CASRRDHTDTQYF. The CDR3 bases are TGTGCCAGCCGCCGGGACCACACAGATACGCAGTATTTT.

The V and J genes are TRBV5-1 and TRBJ1-2; 10 bases line up with TRBD1. Germline assignment: CDR1 SGHRS and CDR2 YFSETQ. J lost 0 bases, V lost 1 base, and 15 bases had no gene match. CDR3 length: 20 amino acids. In nucleotides, the CDR3 is TGCGCCAGCAGCTTGAGCGGGCGGACAGGGGGACACCCTACTAACTATGGCTACACCTTC. This gives the protein CASSLSGRTGGHPTNYGYTF.